Included here is one T cell receptor beta chain sequence, with context. Per the germline V gene, CDR1 is SGHTS and CDR2 is YDEGEE. The CDR3 is made up of 15 amino acids. V lost 4 bases and J lost 2, with 16 bases in between. TCRdb analysed the RT-PCR reads with MiXCR anew, one entry per CDR3 protein. Among fewer than 800,000 distinct CDR3 sequences listed, approximately 14% were seen once. The receptor's source is a female donor in good health, serving as a healthy control. V is TRBV5-8 and J is TRBJ2-7; the D gene could be TRBD1 or TRBD2 (5 bases each). Source material: memory CD4+ T cells from blood. In DNA form, the CDR3 reads TGTGCCAGCAGCCCCGGGGCGACGGTGACCTACGAGCAGTACTTC. Amino acid sequence: CASSPGATVTYEQYF. The full variable domain, with the rest looked up from reference TRBV5-8 and TRBJ2-7, is EAGVTQSPTHLIKTRGQQATLRCSPISGHTSVYWYQQALGLGLQFLLWYDEGEERNRGNFPPRFSGRQFPNYSSELNVNALELEDSALYLCASSPGATVTYEQYFGPGTRLTVT.